This TCR beta chain originates from a study of response to subunit inactivated influenza vaccine. TCRdb ran MiXCR on the RT-PCR reads and lists one entry per CDR3 protein. The sample carries roughly 630,000 distinct CDR3 sequences, about 14% recorded once. Germline loops: CDR1 MNHNS, CDR2 SASEGT. Trimming at V came to 9 bases and at J to 2 bases, leaving 8 bases not matched to a gene. CDR3 length: 15 amino acids. The sample holds one count of this clonotype. The chain employs TRBV6-1 and TRBJ1-3; 9 positions match TRBD1. The receptor was derived from a man aged 45-60 years who received an inactivated influenza vaccine. Sequenced material: PBMCs from blood, taken around 14 days before vaccination. The CDR3 reads CASKVRDRAGNTIYF. Written as DNA, the CDR3 is TGTGCCAGTAAAGTCCGGGACAGGGCTGGAAACACCATATATTTT.